This T cell receptor beta chain was identified during a study of T cell responses to AZD1222 COVID-19 vaccine. Clones were read by immunoSEQ multiplex PCR, and TCRdb kept only the in-frame ones, dropping some. The repertoire holds more than 150,000 clones, about 86% seen once, with about 0.49% in the top ten. Study-level results: Distributed over spike, vaccine-associated CD4 TCRs predominated at 160-218 and 743-854. No day 14 peak samples; only post-peak repertoires were characterized.

Germline V lookup: CDR1 LGHNA, CDR2 YSLEER. With 6 bases clipped from V and 4 bases from J, the junction kept 8 bases outside the gene matches. The length of the CDR3 is 15 residues. On this clone itself: Antigen: not known.

The sequence derives from an adult in good health. This rearrangement joins TRBV4-3 to TRBJ2-3, with TRBD1 identical over 9 bases. The source was peripheral blood, collected on day 0 of AZD1222 vaccination. In DNA form, the CDR3 reads TGCGCCAGCAGTCGGGACAGGGTGGGCGCAGATACGCAGTATTTT. Amino acids: CASSRDRVGADTQYF.